This section outlines one T cell receptor beta chain sequence together with its context. Antigen: not known. This sample was taken from a study of cytomegalovirus exposure and HLA in healthy donors. Study results and caveats: The study recorded 160 or so TCR beta chains that were cytomegalovirus-associated.

Deletions cut 5 bases from V and 2 bases from J, with 10 bases between. The V gene's germline CDR1 is SNHLY and CDR2 FYNNEI. This CDR3 has 14 residues. TCRdb's copy holds only in-frame clones and misses some; the assay was immunoSEQ multiplex PCR. The data show over 70,000 clones, with about 95% seen just once and 0.55% to 0.65% held by the top ten. This clonotype originated in a woman aged 18-29 years in good health and CMV-seronegative. The V gene is TRBV2, the J gene TRBJ1-5; D may be TRBD1 (6 bases). The source material was PBMCs. CDR3 bases: TGTGCCAGCAGTACTCGACAGGGCAATCAGCCCCAGCATTTT. Translating gives CASSTRQGNQPQHF.